This entry describes one T cell receptor beta chain. The CDR3 is made up of 13 amino acids. The germline CDR1 and CDR2 sequences are LNHDA and SQIVND (reference sequence). Trimming took off 1 base at V and 6 bases at J, with 7 bases between the two ends. The sample originates from a study of blood T cell repertoires in COVID-19. Study information: Researchers got acute and convalescent COVID-19 samples from the United States, Italy and Spain.

The study drew participants aged about 18 to 95 years from approximately 23 US areas. Grouping used clinical history reported by participants in a survey and questionnaire. Exposed participants encountered a COVID-19 case during the 2 weeks preceding study entry. The assay was immunoSEQ multiplex PCR, and TCRdb's table has in-frame clones only and misses some. The sample comprises around 270,000 clones, over 70% of which are singletons, and over 2.5% rests with the top ten. The source is a woman aged 40 to 50 who had been exposed to COVID-19. V gene TRBV19 combines with J gene TRBJ2-1, with a possible D match to TRBD2 (5 bases). The sequenced material came from PBMCs or T cells enriched from blood (not recorded which). CDR3 coding DNA: TGTGCCAGTAGTATAGGACTACTCAATGAGCAGTTCTTC. Amino acids: CASSIGLLNEQFF. Full variable domain (rest looked up from reference TRBV19 and TRBJ2-1): DGGITQSPKYLFRKEGQNVTLSCEQNLNHDAMYWYRQDPGQGLRLIYYSQIVNDFQKGDIAEGYSVSREKKESFPLTVTSAQKNPTAFYLCASSIGLLNEQFFGPGTRLTVL.